Described below is a single T cell receptor (beta chain) sequence and its context. The record originates from a study of T cell changes during pregnancy in multiple sclerosis. The CDR3 spans 14 residues. CDR1 is MNHEY and CDR2 is SVGAGI in the germline V gene. Trimming cost V 4 bases and J 2 bases, with 8 bases left between them. Libraries were prepared by immunoSEQ multiplex PCR; TCRdb keeps only in-frame clonotypes and omits some of them. The profile shows about 87,000 clones, just under 95% of them singletons. This specimen consisted of peripheral blood, obtained in the third trimester of pregnancy. This TCR came from a female donor in good health, enrolled as a control in a pregnancy study. This rearrangement joins TRBV6-5 to TRBJ1-4, with D uncertain. This chain's CDR3 is CASSSPGTNEKLFF. CDR3 nucleotide sequence: TGTGCCAGCAGTTCTCCGGGGACTAATGAAAAACTGTTTTTT.